These T cell receptor beta chains were read from a single sample in a study of blood T cell repertoires in COVID-19. Here immunoSEQ multiplex PCR was the method, and the copy in TCRdb shows in-frame clones only, minus some. Here the sample spans 300,000 to 350,000 clones, 70% to 90% being singletons. The sample was PBMCs or T cells enriched from blood (not recorded which). These receptors were obtained from a young man who had recovered from COVID-19. The CDR3 runs from the conserved cysteine through the conserved F or W. A D gene is named only where the DNA matches it firmly. Expanded clones get a size class; other rows say once, few or many, or leave the size out.

clone_size	j_call	d_call	v_call	cdr3_nt	cdr3_aa
NA	TRBJ2-1	NA	TRBV5-1	TGCGCCAGCAGCGAGCAGGGGGGCTCTTTTAATGAGCAGTTCTTC	CASSEQGGSFNEQFF
NA	TRBJ1-2	NA	TRBV4-3	TGCGCCAGCAGCCAACAATACCAGTCCCGAGGAGTAGGCTACACCTTC	CASSQQYQSRGVGYTF
NA	TRBJ1-6	NA	TRBV7-9	TGTGCCAGCAGCCCAGGGACATGGGGTAATTCACCCCTCCACTTT	CASSPGTWGNSPLHF
NA	TRBJ1-4	TRBD1	TRBV13	TGTGCCAGCAGCTTAGGAGGGGGCAGAGACGAAAAACTGTTTTTT	CASSLGGGRDEKLFF
NA	TRBJ2-1	NA	TRBV5-5	TGTGCCAGCAGCTTGGGGACAGAAAGCTCCTACAATGAGCAGTTCTTC	CASSLGTESSYNEQFF
few	TRBJ2-3	TRBD2	TRBV10-1	TGCGCCAGCAGCTTCGGACTAGCGGGGGGAAGCACAGATACGCAGTATTTT	CASSFGLAGGSTDTQYF
NA	TRBJ2-1	TRBD1	TRBV11-2	TGTGCCAGCAGCTCTGACAGGGGCTCCTACAATGAGCAGTTCTTC	CASSSDRGSYNEQFF
NA	TRBJ2-7	TRBD2	TRBV4-2	TGTGCCAGCAGCCAAGGACTAGCGTCCTCCTACGAGCAGTACTTC	CASSQGLASSYEQYF
NA	TRBJ1-6	TRBD1	TRBV30	TGTGCCTGGACCGGACAGGCTAATTCACCCCTCCACTTT	CAWTGQANSPLHF
few	TRBJ1-2	TRBD1	TRBV6-5	TGTGCCAGCACGACCCAACAGGGGCCTAACTATGGCTACACCTTC	CASTTQQGPNYGYTF
once	TRBJ2-2	TRBD2	TRBV4-1	TGCGCCAGCCGAACTCCCAGCGGGGGGAAGAACACCGGGGAGCTGTTTTTT	CASRTPSGGKNTGELFF
NA	TRBJ2-6	TRBD1	TRBV29-1	TGCAGCCCCACACCGGGACAGGGAACCGCTGGGGCCAACGTCCTGACTTTC	CSPTPGQGTAGANVLTF
few	TRBJ1-2	NA	TRBV4-3	TGCGCCAGCAGCCAAGACCCCCGGAGACAGGCCAACTATGGCTACACCTTC	CASSQDPRRQANYGYTF
NA	TRBJ2-2	TRBD1	TRBV5-1	TGCGCCAGCAGCATACGACAGGGTTCCTCCACCGGGGAGCTGTTTTTT	CASSIRQGSSTGELFF
NA	TRBJ1-5	NA	TRBV24-1	TGTGCCACCAGTGATTGTCCAGGGCGACTTAATCAGCCCCAGCATTTT	CATSDCPGRLNQPQHF
once	TRBJ2-2	TRBD1	TRBV19	TGTGCCAGTAGAATAGGACAGGGGGGAACCGGGGAGCTGTTTTTT	CASRIGQGGTGELFF
few	TRBJ1-2	NA	TRBV7-9	TGTGCCAGCAGCTCAACGGGGGGAGAAGAGGGCTACACCTTC	CASSSTGGEEGYTF
NA	TRBJ2-7	TRBD2	TRBV19	TGTGCCAGTAGTATAGATCGAGCGGGGACGTCCTACGAGCAGTACTTC	CASSIDRAGTSYEQYF
NA	TRBJ2-1	NA	TRBV3-1/TRBV3-2	TGTGCCAGCAGCCCCAACCCACCACTAGCCCATGAGCAGTTCTTC	CASSPNPPLAHEQFF
NA	TRBJ1-1	TRBD1	TRBV27	TGTGCCAGCAGTCTTCTATGGGACAGGGGCGGCACTGAAGCTTTCTTT	CASSLLWDRGGTEAFF
few	TRBJ1-1	TRBD1	TRBV20-1	TGCAGTGCAAGTACAGGGGTTATCCCTGAAGCTTTCTTT	CSASTGVIPEAFF
few	TRBJ2-7	NA	TRBV27	TGTGCCAGCAGTTCAAACAGGGTACAGCAGTACTTC	CASSSNRVQQYF
NA	TRBJ1-1	TRBD1	TRBV5-1	TGCGCCAGCAGCCCCGGTCGAAGGCAGGGGGTTTTCATGAACACTGAAGCTTTCTTT	CASSPGRRQGVFMNTEAFF
NA	TRBJ2-5	TRBD2	TRBV24-1	TGTGCCACCAGTCGCAGCGGGGGGGAAGAGACCCAGTACTTC	CATSRSGGEETQYF
NA	TRBJ2-3	TRBD1	TRBV11-2	TGTGCCAGCAGCTTAGTCGTGGGGACAGGGTTAGATACGCAGTATTTT	CASSLVVGTGLDTQYF
NA	TRBJ1-2	NA	TRBV25-1	TGTGCCAGCAGTGACGTGGGGGCAGGGGTTAACTATGGCTACACCTTC	CASSDVGAGVNYGYTF
NA	TRBJ2-4	TRBD1	TRBV5-1	TGCGCCAGCAGCTCGGGACAGGGAAACATTCAGTACTTC	CASSSGQGNIQYF
NA	TRBJ2-7	NA	TRBV12-3/TRBV12-4	TGTGCCAGCTCGGGGGGCACTACCTACGAGCAGTACTTC	CASSGGTTYEQYF
NA	TRBJ1-3	TRBD1	TRBV19	TGTGCCAGTAGTTCCCGTTTCGGACAGGGCGGAAACACCATATATTTT	CASSSRFGQGGNTIYF